A selection of T cell receptor beta chains follows, all from one sample in a study of molecular identifiers for immune sequencing clone quantification. TCRdb called the PCR reads again in MiXCR, with one record for every CDR3 protein. This table holds 600,000 to 650,000 distinct CDR3 sequences, about 20% found once. Sequencing was performed on naive CD8+ T cells from blood, with Jurkat cell RNA spiked in. The receptors stem from a human donor in good health. Some libraries in this study had Jurkat cell RNA spiked in. CDR3s include the opening cysteine and the closing phenylalanine or tryptophan. Each record gives: D gene, V gene, clone size, J gene, CDR3 protein, CDR3 DNA. D genes are given only for firm matches. Clone size, where shown, is once, few, many, or a class for clones that have expanded.

d_call: -
v_call: TRBV5-6
clone_size: many
j_call: TRBJ1-4
cdr3_aa: CASSSTPDFNEKLFF
cdr3_nt: TGTGCCAGCAGCTCTACTCCGGACTTTAATGAAAAACTGTTTTTT

d_call: -
v_call: TRBV4-2
clone_size: -
j_call: TRBJ2-7
cdr3_aa: CASSPPEHYEQYF
cdr3_nt: TGTGCCAGCAGCCCTCCAGAGCACTACGAGCAGTACTTC

d_call: -
v_call: TRBV11-2
clone_size: many
j_call: TRBJ2-6
cdr3_aa: CASSSMGFGVLSRGNVLTF
cdr3_nt: TGTGCCAGCAGCTCGATGGGATTCGGGGTCTTAAGCAGAGGCAACGTCCTGACTTTC

d_call: TRBD2
v_call: TRBV15
clone_size: many
j_call: TRBJ2-3
cdr3_aa: CATSRDQGLVGDTQYF
cdr3_nt: TGTGCCACCAGCAGAGATCAAGGACTAGTTGGAGATACGCAGTATTTT

d_call: TRBD1
v_call: TRBV2
clone_size: -
j_call: TRBJ2-7
cdr3_aa: CASKGTGVPHYEQYF
cdr3_nt: TGTGCCAGCAAAGGGACAGGAGTTCCCCATTACGAGCAGTACTTC

d_call: -
v_call: TRBV19
clone_size: many
j_call: TRBJ2-6
cdr3_aa: CASSIGRGSGANVLTF
cdr3_nt: TGTGCCAGTAGTATAGGACGAGGCTCTGGGGCCAACGTCCTGACTTTC

d_call: TRBD1
v_call: TRBV7-8
clone_size: -
j_call: TRBJ2-1
cdr3_aa: CASSINRGSIHNGQFF
cdr3_nt: TGTGCCAGCAGCATTAACAGGGGTTCCATTCACAATGGGCAGTTCTTC

d_call: -
v_call: TRBV9
clone_size: many
j_call: TRBJ2-3
cdr3_aa: CASSVGSASPDTQYF
cdr3_nt: TGTGCCAGCAGCGTAGGGTCAGCATCTCCAGATACGCAGTATTTT

d_call: -
v_call: TRBV11-2
clone_size: -
j_call: TRBJ1-2
cdr3_aa: CASSPGPAYGYTF
cdr3_nt: TGTGCCAGCAGCCCCGGACCCGCCTATGGCTACACCTTC

d_call: TRBD1
v_call: TRBV7-9
clone_size: many
j_call: TRBJ2-2
cdr3_aa: CASSKDRGNTGELFF
cdr3_nt: TGTGCCAGCAGCAAAGACAGGGGCAACACCGGGGAGCTGTTTTTT

d_call: -
v_call: TRBV6-1
clone_size: many
j_call: TRBJ2-7
cdr3_aa: CASSARDKSYEQYF
cdr3_nt: TGTGCCAGCAGTGCCCGGGACAAGTCCTACGAGCAGTACTTC

d_call: -
v_call: TRBV6-2/TRBV6-3
clone_size: -
j_call: TRBJ2-1
cdr3_aa: CASSYPRESSYNEQFF
cdr3_nt: TGTGCCAGCAGTTACCCGCGAGAGAGCTCCTACAATGAGCAGTTCTTC

d_call: -
v_call: TRBV27
clone_size: many
j_call: TRBJ1-1
cdr3_aa: CASSFGAANTEAFF
cdr3_nt: TGTGCCAGCAGTTTTGGGGCGGCGAACACTGAAGCTTTCTTT

d_call: -
v_call: TRBV10-2
clone_size: many
j_call: TRBJ1-4
cdr3_aa: CASSDRFGRDPEKLFF
cdr3_nt: TGCGCCAGCAGTGATAGATTCGGGCGGGATCCCGAAAAACTGTTTTTT

d_call: -
v_call: TRBV3-1
clone_size: few
j_call: TRBJ2-7
cdr3_aa: CASSQRGRTNIYEQYF
cdr3_nt: TGTGCCAGCAGCCAACGGGGACGGACAAATATCTACGAGCAGTACTTC

d_call: -
v_call: TRBV5-1
clone_size: many
j_call: TRBJ1-3
cdr3_aa: CASKPSFTSGNTIYF
cdr3_nt: TGCGCCAGCAAACCCTCGTTTACCTCTGGAAACACCATATATTTT

d_call: TRBD1
v_call: TRBV19
clone_size: -
j_call: TRBJ1-5
cdr3_aa: CASSTGSRGRQPQHF
cdr3_nt: TGTGCCAGTAGTACCGGGAGCAGGGGGCGTCAGCCCCAGCATTTT

d_call: -
v_call: TRBV4-3
clone_size: many
j_call: TRBJ2-3
cdr3_aa: CASTPGGTRTDTQYF
cdr3_nt: TGCGCCAGCACCCCCGGTGGCACACGCACAGATACGCAGTATTTT

d_call: -
v_call: TRBV6-2/TRBV6-3
clone_size: many
j_call: TRBJ1-1
cdr3_aa: CASRVWGYTEAFF
cdr3_nt: TGTGCCAGCAGAGTATGGGGGTACACTGAAGCTTTCTTT

d_call: -
v_call: TRBV30
clone_size: -
j_call: TRBJ1-1
cdr3_aa: CAWSPSAEAFF
cdr3_nt: TGTGCCTGGAGTCCTTCCGCTGAAGCTTTCTTC

d_call: -
v_call: TRBV12-3/TRBV12-4
clone_size: many
j_call: TRBJ2-6
cdr3_aa: CASSSGQISGANVLTF
cdr3_nt: TGTGCCAGCAGTTCGGGACAAATCTCTGGGGCCAACGTCCTGACTTTC

d_call: -
v_call: TRBV5-1
clone_size: -
j_call: TRBJ2-7
cdr3_aa: CASSLAGIPSCEQYF
cdr3_nt: TGCGCCAGCAGCTTAGCCGGGATTCCCTCCTGCGAGCAGTACTTC

d_call: -
v_call: TRBV19
clone_size: many
j_call: TRBJ1-5
cdr3_aa: CASSIVAREVYNQPQHF
cdr3_nt: TGTGCCAGTAGTATAGTAGCCAGGGAGGTGTACAATCAGCCCCAGCATTTT

d_call: TRBD2
v_call: TRBV20-1
clone_size: many
j_call: TRBJ2-3
cdr3_aa: CSARDRGSGALQRYF
cdr3_nt: TGCAGTGCTAGAGATCGGGGTAGCGGGGCCCTACAAAGGTATTTT

d_call: TRBD2
v_call: TRBV14
clone_size: many
j_call: TRBJ2-3
cdr3_aa: CASSPGSGGSTDTQYF
cdr3_nt: TGTGCCAGCAGCCCAGGTAGCGGGGGCAGCACAGATACGCAGTATTTT

d_call: -
v_call: TRBV30
clone_size: many
j_call: TRBJ2-3
cdr3_aa: CAWSVSRTYTDTQYF
cdr3_nt: TGTGCCTGGAGTGTAAGTAGGACCTACACAGATACGCAGTATTTT

d_call: TRBD1
v_call: TRBV9
clone_size: many
j_call: TRBJ2-7
cdr3_aa: CASSVGLADRALEQYF
cdr3_nt: TGTGCCAGCAGCGTAGGGTTGGCGGACAGGGCTCTCGAGCAGTACTTC

d_call: -
v_call: TRBV24-1
clone_size: many
j_call: TRBJ2-6
cdr3_aa: CATSPNSGANVLTF
cdr3_nt: TGTGCCACCAGTCCCAACTCTGGGGCCAACGTCCTGACTTTC

d_call: TRBD1
v_call: TRBV7-9
clone_size: many
j_call: TRBJ2-6
cdr3_aa: CASSLPGQFSGANVLTF
cdr3_nt: TGTGCCAGCAGCTTACCGGGACAGTTCTCTGGGGCCAACGTCCTGACTTTC

d_call: TRBD2
v_call: TRBV2
clone_size: -
j_call: TRBJ2-5
cdr3_aa: CAILNGGGETQYF
cdr3_nt: TGTGCCATCCTAAACGGGGGGGGAGAGACCCAGTACTTC

d_call: -
v_call: TRBV19
clone_size: -
j_call: TRBJ2-3
cdr3_aa: CASSILGVADTQYF
cdr3_nt: TGTGCCAGTAGTATTCTGGGGGTCGCAGATACGCAGTATTTT

d_call: -
v_call: TRBV12-3/TRBV12-4
clone_size: many
j_call: TRBJ2-3
cdr3_aa: CASSRGGSDTQYF
cdr3_nt: TGTGCCAGCAGTCGAGGGGGGTCAGATACGCAGTATTTT

d_call: -
v_call: TRBV27
clone_size: -
j_call: TRBJ2-7
cdr3_aa: CASSQQDSSYNEQYF
cdr3_nt: TGTGCCAGCAGTCAACAGGATTCTTCCTACAATGAGCAGTACTTC

d_call: TRBD1
v_call: TRBV6-5
clone_size: few
j_call: TRBJ2-3
cdr3_aa: CASTPGGIGWQGLTDTQYF
cdr3_nt: TGTGCCAGCACCCCAGGGGGCATAGGATGGCAGGGGCTCACAGATACGCAGTATTTT

d_call: -
v_call: TRBV4-3
clone_size: few
j_call: TRBJ1-1
cdr3_aa: CASSQGVAGNTEAFF
cdr3_nt: TGCGCCAGCAGCCAAGGAGTGGCAGGGAACACTGAAGCTTTCTTT

d_call: -
v_call: TRBV27
clone_size: -
j_call: TRBJ1-4
cdr3_aa: CASSSGREDEKLFF
cdr3_nt: TGTGCCAGCAGTTCGGGCAGGGAGGATGAAAAACTGTTTTTT

d_call: -
v_call: TRBV2
clone_size: few
j_call: TRBJ2-3
cdr3_aa: CASSDAGEGADTDTQYF
cdr3_nt: TGTGCCAGCAGCGACGCCGGGGAGGGGGCGGACACAGATACGCAGTATTTT

d_call: -
v_call: TRBV14
clone_size: many
j_call: TRBJ1-2
cdr3_aa: CASSQVGEDGYTF
cdr3_nt: TGTGCCAGCAGCCAAGTTGGGGAGGATGGCTACACCTTC

d_call: -
v_call: TRBV28
clone_size: many
j_call: TRBJ2-7
cdr3_aa: CASSPTTDREQYF
cdr3_nt: TGTGCCAGCAGCCCAACCACCGACCGCGAGCAGTACTTC

d_call: -
v_call: TRBV7-9
clone_size: many
j_call: TRBJ2-1
cdr3_aa: CASSPRLGGQFF
cdr3_nt: TGTGCCAGCAGCCCCCGCCTAGGGGGACAGTTCTTC

d_call: TRBD2
v_call: TRBV7-2
clone_size: many
j_call: TRBJ2-1
cdr3_aa: CASSQLSGSDNEQFF
cdr3_nt: TGTGCCAGCAGCCAACTTAGCGGGAGCGACAATGAGCAGTTCTTC

d_call: -
v_call: TRBV28
clone_size: many
j_call: TRBJ2-7
cdr3_aa: CASSFREHSYEQYF
cdr3_nt: TGTGCCAGCAGCTTCCGGGAACACTCCTACGAGCAGTACTTC

d_call: TRBD2
v_call: TRBV3-1
clone_size: few
j_call: TRBJ2-7
cdr3_aa: CASSPPSGAVSEQYF
cdr3_nt: TGTGCCAGCAGCCCTCCTAGCGGGGCGGTCTCTGAGCAGTACTTC

d_call: -
v_call: TRBV20-1
clone_size: many
j_call: TRBJ1-4
cdr3_aa: CSARDPTETNEKLFF
cdr3_nt: TGCAGTGCTAGAGATCCTACAGAAACTAATGAAAAACTGTTTTTT

d_call: -
v_call: TRBV3-1
clone_size: many
j_call: TRBJ2-3
cdr3_aa: CASSQDPFGMDTQYF
cdr3_nt: TGTGCCAGCAGCCAGGACCCCTTTGGGATGGATACGCAGTATTTT

d_call: TRBD1
v_call: TRBV20-1
clone_size: few
j_call: TRBJ2-7
cdr3_aa: CSAAPRQGAFIYEQYF
cdr3_nt: TGCAGTGCTGCCCCACGACAGGGGGCTTTTATCTACGAGCAGTACTTC

d_call: -
v_call: TRBV7-6
clone_size: many
j_call: TRBJ1-3
cdr3_aa: CASSFFTGRGSGNTIYF
cdr3_nt: TGTGCCAGCAGCTTCTTTACGGGTCGAGGCTCTGGAAACACCATATATTTT

d_call: TRBD2
v_call: TRBV4-1
clone_size: many
j_call: TRBJ2-7
cdr3_aa: CASSQVSGASSYEQYF
cdr3_nt: TGCGCCAGCAGCCAAGTTAGCGGGGCCAGCTCCTACGAGCAGTACTTC

d_call: -
v_call: TRBV20-1
clone_size: many
j_call: TRBJ2-7
cdr3_aa: CSARRVGEQYF
cdr3_nt: TGCAGTGCTAGGAGGGTCGGCGAGCAGTACTTC

d_call: TRBD1
v_call: TRBV15
clone_size: many
j_call: TRBJ1-1
cdr3_aa: CAVRGGAEYTEAFF
cdr3_nt: TGTGCCGTACGAGGGGGCGCAGAGTACACTGAAGCTTTCTTT

d_call: -
v_call: TRBV12-5
clone_size: -
j_call: TRBJ2-3
cdr3_aa: CASGLGMRGGGDTQYF
cdr3_nt: TGTGCTAGTGGTTTGGGTATGAGGGGAGGAGGTGATACGCAGTATTTT

d_call: TRBD1
v_call: TRBV11-3
clone_size: few
j_call: TRBJ2-2
cdr3_aa: CASSLGTGGRAGELFF
cdr3_nt: TGTGCCAGCAGCTTAGGCACAGGGGGCCGAGCCGGGGAGCTGTTTTTT

d_call: TRBD2
v_call: TRBV5-6
clone_size: once
j_call: TRBJ2-7
cdr3_aa: CASSYGLAGGHRIWEQYF
cdr3_nt: TGTGCCAGCAGCTATGGACTAGCGGGAGGGCACCGGATCTGGGAGCAGTACTTC

d_call: -
v_call: TRBV19
clone_size: -
j_call: TRBJ2-7
cdr3_aa: CASSINAETASSYEQYF
cdr3_nt: TGTGCCAGTAGTATAAATGCCGAGACGGCGAGCTCCTACGAGCAGTACTTC